This T cell receptor beta chain was obtained from a study of response to subunit inactivated influenza vaccine. Whole-study results and caveats: Only a handful of new T cells, the authors suggested, are recruited with each seasonal influenza vaccination.

This clonotype was found a few times. Its antigen is still unknown. TCRdb used MiXCR to reprocess the RT-PCR reads, holding one entry per CDR3 protein. The profile shows hundreds of thousands of distinct CDR3 sequences, around 14% of them singletons. CDR3 length: 15 amino acids. The germline gives CDR1 SGHTA, CDR2 FQGNSA. V lost 2 bases to trimming and J lost 4 bases, with 11 bases between them. The J gene is TRBJ1-4, the V gene TRBV7-2, with D perhaps matching TRBD1 (5 bases). The clonotype was recovered from a man aged 50-59 years who received an inactivated influenza vaccine. Material: PBMCs from blood, obtained 14 to 15 days before vaccination. Here the CDR3 DNA reads TGTGCCAGCAGCTTAAGGCAGGGCGGTAATGAAAAACTGTTTTTT. As protein: CASSLRQGGNEKLFF.